The 2 T cell receptor beta chains reported below all come from one sample, sequenced in a study of blood T cell repertoires in COVID-19. Clones were read by immunoSEQ multiplex PCR, and TCRdb kept only the in-frame ones, dropping some. The sample lists around 250,000 clones, roughly 80% seen once, with less than 3.5% in the top ten. Specimen: peripheral blood. All receptors come from a woman between 18 and 29 years old with acute or convalescent COVID-19.

This clone was seen only a few times. The rearrangement links TRBV27 to TRBJ1-2; D gene ambiguous. Per germline, CDR1 MNHEY and CDR2 SMNVEV (reference sequence). CDR3 length equals 15 residues. V lost 0 bases and J 3 bases, leaving 11 bases between the germline ends. For the CDR3, the DNA is TGTGCCAGCAGTTTATCGAGGAACGGATACTATGGCTACACCTTC. Translation: CASSLSRNGYYGYTF.

This chain connects TRBV3-1 (or the pseudogene TRBV3-2) to TRBJ2-7, with 7 nucleotides matching TRBD2. This CDR3 is built from 15 residues. With 2 bases clipped from V and 4 bases from J, the junction kept 8 bases outside the gene matches. Germline CDR1 LGHDT, CDR2 YNNKEL (reference sequence). CDR3 loop: CASSQFGGSSYEQYF. The CDR3, as DNA: TGTGCCAGCAGCCAATTCGGCGGGAGTTCGTACGAGCAGTACTTC.